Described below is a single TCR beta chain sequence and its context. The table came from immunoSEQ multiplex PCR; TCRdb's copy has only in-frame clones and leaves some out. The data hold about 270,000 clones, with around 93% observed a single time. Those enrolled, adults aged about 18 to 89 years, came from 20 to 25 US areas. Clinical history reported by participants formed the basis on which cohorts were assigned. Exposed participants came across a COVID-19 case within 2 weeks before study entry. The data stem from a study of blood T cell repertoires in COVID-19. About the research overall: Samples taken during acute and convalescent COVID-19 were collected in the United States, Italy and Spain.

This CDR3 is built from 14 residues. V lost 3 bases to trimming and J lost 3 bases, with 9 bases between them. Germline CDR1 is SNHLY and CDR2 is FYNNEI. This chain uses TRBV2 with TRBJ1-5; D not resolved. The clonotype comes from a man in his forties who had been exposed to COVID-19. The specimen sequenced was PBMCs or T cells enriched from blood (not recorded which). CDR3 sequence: CASSDEGVNQPQHF. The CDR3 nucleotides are TGTGCCAGCAGTGACGAGGGAGTCAATCAGCCCCAGCATTTT.